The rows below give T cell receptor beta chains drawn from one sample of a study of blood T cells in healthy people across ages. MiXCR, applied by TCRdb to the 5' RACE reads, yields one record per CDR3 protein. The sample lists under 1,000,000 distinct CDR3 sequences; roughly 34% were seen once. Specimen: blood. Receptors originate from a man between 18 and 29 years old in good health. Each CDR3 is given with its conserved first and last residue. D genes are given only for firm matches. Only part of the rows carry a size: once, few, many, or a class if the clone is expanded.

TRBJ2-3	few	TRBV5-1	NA	CASSSIGGGSTDTQYF	TGCGCCAGCAGCTCTATAGGAGGGGGTTCCACAGATACGCAGTATTTT
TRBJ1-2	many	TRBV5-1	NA	CASSLEGRNYGYTF	TGCGCCAGCAGCTTGGAGGGACGGAACTATGGCTACACCTTC
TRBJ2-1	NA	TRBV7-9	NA	CASSAGAWYNEQFF	TGTGCCAGCAGCGCCGGGGCCTGGTACAATGAGCAGTTCTTC
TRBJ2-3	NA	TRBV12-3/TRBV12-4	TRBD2	CASSLMGDYTDTQYF	TGTGCCAGCAGTTTAATGGGGGACTACACAGATACGCAGTATTTT
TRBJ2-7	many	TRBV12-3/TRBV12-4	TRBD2	CASTGGLEYSEQYF	TGTGCCAGCACGGGGGGACTAGAGTATTCCGAGCAGTACTTC
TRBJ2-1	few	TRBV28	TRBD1	CASSLLSGGTYNEQFF	TGTGCCAGCAGTTTATTGTCAGGGGGCACCTACAATGAGCAGTTCTTC
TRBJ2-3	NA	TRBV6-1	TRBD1	CASSEADLGQRGWDTQYF	TGTGCCAGCAGTGAAGCGGACTTGGGACAGCGAGGGTGGGATACGCAGTATTTT
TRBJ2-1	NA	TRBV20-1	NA	CSARSFPDSYNEQFF	TGCAGTGCTAGGAGCTTTCCCGACAGCTACAATGAGCAGTTCTTC
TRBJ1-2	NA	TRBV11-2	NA	CASSSSDRTNGYTF	TGCGCCAGCAGCTCATCGGACAGAACCAATGGCTACACCTTC
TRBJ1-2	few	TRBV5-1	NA	CASSLADKSNGYTF	TGCGCCAGCAGCTTGGCCGACAAGAGTAATGGCTACACCTTC
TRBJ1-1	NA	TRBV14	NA	CASSQVTGSTEAFF	TGTGCCAGCAGCCAAGTTACAGGAAGCACTGAAGCTTTCTTT
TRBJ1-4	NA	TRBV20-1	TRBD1	CSAANRGGNEKLFF	TGCAGTGCTGCTAACAGGGGTGGTAATGAAAAACTGTTTTTT
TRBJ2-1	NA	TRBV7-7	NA	CASSPGQTGEQFF	TGTGCCAGCAGCCCTGGACAGACCGGTGAGCAGTTCTTC
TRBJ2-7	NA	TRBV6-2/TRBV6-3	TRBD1	CASSHRDRGSQYF	TGTGCCAGCAGCCACCGGGACAGGGGTTCGCAGTACTTC
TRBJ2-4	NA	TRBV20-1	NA	CSARGPVGHTDIQYF	TGCAGTGCTAGAGGTCCGGTTGGTCATACGGACATTCAGTACTTC
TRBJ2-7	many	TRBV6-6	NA	CASSPPVRDYEQYF	TGTGCCAGCAGCCCCCCCGTTAGAGACTACGAGCAGTACTTC
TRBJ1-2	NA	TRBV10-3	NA	CAISESKGREGYTF	TGTGCCATCAGTGAGTCGAAGGGCAGGGAGGGCTACACCTTC
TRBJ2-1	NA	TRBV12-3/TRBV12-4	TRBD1	CASSSEDRVVDEQFF	TGTGCCAGCAGTTCGGAGGACAGGGTCGTAGATGAGCAGTTCTTC
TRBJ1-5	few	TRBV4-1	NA	CASSQEDNQPQHF	TGCGCCAGCAGCCAGGAAGACAATCAGCCCCAGCATTTT
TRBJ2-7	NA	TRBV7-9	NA	CASSRNGPEQYF	TGTGCCAGCAGCCGCAACGGCCCCGAGCAGTACTTC
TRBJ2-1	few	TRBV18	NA	CASSPYSRDPLYEQFF	TGTGCCAGCTCACCCTACTCCAGGGACCCCCTATATGAGCAGTTCTTC
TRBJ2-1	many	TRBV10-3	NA	CAISVGARDEQFF	TGTGCCATCAGTGTCGGGGCCCGGGATGAGCAGTTCTTC
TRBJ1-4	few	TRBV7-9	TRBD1	CASSVPGTGVEKLFF	TGTGCCAGCAGCGTGCCAGGGACAGGCGTCGAAAAACTGTTTTTT
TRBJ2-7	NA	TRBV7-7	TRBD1	CASSVRSGGEQYF	TGTGCTAGCAGCGTACGATCAGGGGGCGAGCAGTACTTC
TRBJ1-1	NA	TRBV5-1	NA	CASSLAGVSEAFF	TGCGCCAGCAGCTTGGCCGGAGTATCTGAAGCTTTCTTT
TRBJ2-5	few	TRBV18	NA	CASSPEVSGETQYF	TGTGCCAGCTCACCGGAGGTGTCCGGGGAGACCCAGTACTTC
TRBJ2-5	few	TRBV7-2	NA	CASSLVGLTETQYF	TGTGCCAGCAGCTTAGTGGGGCTGACGGAGACCCAGTACTTC
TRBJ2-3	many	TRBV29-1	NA	CSVEERGLLITDTQYF	TGCAGCGTTGAAGAGCGTGGACTCCTGATCACAGATACGCAGTATTTT
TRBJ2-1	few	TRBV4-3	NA	CASSQDQWTSRSGQFF	TGCGCCAGCAGCCAAGATCAATGGACTTCACGCTCGGGGCAGTTCTTC
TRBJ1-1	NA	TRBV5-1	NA	CASSLNPVPRESNTEAFF	TGCGCCAGCAGCTTGAATCCAGTCCCGCGTGAATCTAACACTGAAGCTTTCTTT
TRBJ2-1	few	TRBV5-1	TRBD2	CASSPGLAGGNSYNEQFF	TGCGCCAGCAGCCCCGGACTAGCGGGGGGGAATTCCTACAATGAGCAGTTCTTC